These 5 T cell receptor beta chains originate from one sample sequenced in a study of blood T cell repertoires in COVID-19. Method: immunoSEQ multiplex PCR; TCRdb's copy keeps in-frame clones and lacks some. The repertoire consists of under 200,000 clones, with 80% to 85% occurring once and the leading ten covering about 8%. Sequenced sample: PBMCs or T cells enriched from blood (not recorded which). Receptors were obtained from a woman aged 50 to 65 who had recovered from COVID-19.

As regards this clone: This sample includes further DNA sequences coding for the same CDR3. The rearrangement links TRBV19 to TRBJ2-3; D may be TRBD1 (5 bases). The length of the CDR3 is 13 residues. The V end lost 4 bases, the J end lost 1 base, and 6 bases lay between the germline ends. Germline V gives CDR1 LNHDA, CDR2 SQIVND (reference sequence). CDR3 loop: CASSKQGTDTQYF. The DNA for the CDR3 is TGTGCCAGTAGTAAACAGGGCACAGATACGCAGTATTTT. The full variable domain, its missing parts supplied by reference TRBV19 and TRBJ2-3, is DGGITQSPKYLFRKEGQNVTLSCEQNLNHDAMYWYRQDPGQGLRLIYYSQIVNDFQKGDIAEGYSVSREKKESFPLTVTSAQKNPTAFYLCASSKQGTDTQYFGPGTRLTVL.

The V and J genes are TRBV7-2 and TRBJ1-2, with TRBD1 identical over 9 bases. The germline V gene has CDR1 SGHTA and CDR2 FQGNSA. There are 15 residues in the CDR3. Trimming cost V 4 bases and J 7 bases; bases outside gene matches: 10. CDR3 sequence reads: CASSSDRTGAGGYTF. Written as DNA, the CDR3 is TGTGCCAGCAGCTCAGACCGGACAGGGGCGGGTGGCTACACCTTC.

This chain joins TRBV7-2 and TRBJ2-7; 7 positions agree with TRBD2. The CDR3 is 14 residues long. Germline trimming cut 1 base from V and 2 bases from J; bases unmatched to any gene: 2. Germline CDR1 reads SGHTA; CDR2 reads FQGNSA. CDR3 in amino acids: CASSLERGTYEQYF. The CDR3 bases are TGTGCCAGCAGCTTAGAGCGGGGAACCTACGAGCAGTACTTC.

The count of this clone is one. CDR3 sequence (DNA): TGTGCCAGCAGCCAGGGGGCGGCTAACGAGCAGTACTTC. It yields the protein CASSQGAANEQYF. V gene TRBV3-1 (or the pseudogene TRBV3-2) combines with J gene TRBJ2-7; a weak D match, TRBD1 (6 bases). The CDR3 sequence is 13 residues long. Trimming took 3 bases from V and 5 from J, leaving 11 bases between them. CDR1 is LGHDT and CDR2 is YNNKEL in the germline V gene (reference sequence).

The V call is TRBV5-1, the J call TRBJ1-1; possible D gene TRBD1, 6 bases. V was clipped by 1 base and J by 4 bases, with 14 bases between them. CDR3 length equals 15 residues. The V gene's germline CDR1 is SGHRS and CDR2 YFSETQ. The CDR3 DNA follows: TGCGCCAGCAGCTTGTTGGGGGCTCAAAGCACTGAAGCTTTCTTT. Protein sequence: CASSLLGAQSTEAFF.